Listed here is a single TCR beta chain. Its matching antigen is unknown. In TCRdb, the RT-PCR reads were re-called with MiXCR into one record per CDR3 protein. The sample lists fewer than 250,000 distinct CDR3 sequences; 13% to 15% were seen once. The sample originates from a study of response to subunit inactivated influenza vaccine. Whole-study results and caveats: T cells newly recruited by each seasonal influenza vaccination are few, the authors suggested.

The CDR3 has 17 residues. The germline V gene has CDR1 MGHRA and CDR2 YSYEKL. With 0 bases removed from V and 3 bases from J, the gap between germline ends came to 14 bases. This TCR derives from a man aged 45 to 65 who received an inactivated influenza vaccine. Sequences were derived from CD8+ T cells sorted from PBMCs, sampled roughly 5 days after vaccination. The chain has TRBV4-1 and TRBJ2-2; a weak D match, TRBD1 (6 bases). This CDR3 reads CASSQESLAGDTGELFF. Written as DNA, the CDR3 is TGCGCCAGCAGCCAAGAAAGTTTGGCAGGGGACACCGGGGAGCTGTTTTTT.